This T cell receptor beta chain was captured in a study of OX40 agonist ivuxolimab in advanced cancers. At the level of the study: The patients received ivuxolimab by intravenous route every 2 weeks at 0.01 to 10 mg/kg.

To note about this clone: Its specificity is not known.

Whole-study findings and limits: With doses of 0.1 to 3.0 mg/kg, CD4+ and CD8+ blood T cells had undergone clonal expansion by week 6. Still undetermined is the antigen specificity of the expanded peripheral T cells. Clonal expansion among partial responders at 0.1-3.0 mg/kg ranked near the lowest.

The CDR3 covers 14 residues. The V gene's germline CDR1 is GTSNPN and CDR2 SVGIG (reference sequence). Trimming cost V 0 bases and J 1 base, with 10 bases left between them. TCRdb's copy holds only in-frame clones and misses some; the assay was immunoSEQ multiplex PCR. The table has about 40,000 clones, around 89% seen once. V is TRBV30 and J is TRBJ2-7, with D unresolved. The specimen was CD4+ or CD8+ T cells sorted from blood, collected in a trial of the OX40 agonist ivuxolimab. The receptor was derived from an adult with an advanced solid tumor such as melanoma, head and neck, liver or kidney cancer. CDR3 sequence reads: CAWSVLDGSYEQYF. For the CDR3, the DNA is TGTGCCTGGAGTGTTTTGGACGGATCCTACGAGCAGTACTTC.